This TCR beta chain derives from a study of T cells after yellow fever vaccination. CDR1 is SGHRS, CDR2 YFSETQ, per germline. Trimming took 4 bases from V and 3 from J; bases not matched to a gene: 12. The CDR3 totals 17 residues. Study-level findings and limits: High-abundance clonotypes from the bulk population could contaminate FACS-sorted repertoires. A secondary response was less intense yet reached its peak sooner, at day 5 versus 15. Among primary-vaccination clones, most reappeared after the booster, at approximately 97% for CD4 and 85% to 90% for CD8. The CD4 and CD8 compartments had a small share of their clonotypes in common.

TCRdb re-derived calls from the 5' RACE reads in MiXCR, one entry per CDR3 protein. The repertoire holds hundreds of thousands of distinct CDR3 sequences, with under 20% as singletons. On this clonotype itself: As yet, its antigen is unknown.

This receptor was taken from a man aged 18 to 30 who received the YFV17D yellow fever vaccine. Material: PBMCs, obtained before the yellow fever booster vaccination. The chain carries TRBV5-1 and TRBJ1-2, with 10 bases aligning to TRBD1. The CDR3 protein is CASSATGTGATDYGYTF. CDR3 coding DNA: TGCGCCAGCAGCGCTACCGGGACAGGGGCAACGGACTATGGCTACACCTTC.